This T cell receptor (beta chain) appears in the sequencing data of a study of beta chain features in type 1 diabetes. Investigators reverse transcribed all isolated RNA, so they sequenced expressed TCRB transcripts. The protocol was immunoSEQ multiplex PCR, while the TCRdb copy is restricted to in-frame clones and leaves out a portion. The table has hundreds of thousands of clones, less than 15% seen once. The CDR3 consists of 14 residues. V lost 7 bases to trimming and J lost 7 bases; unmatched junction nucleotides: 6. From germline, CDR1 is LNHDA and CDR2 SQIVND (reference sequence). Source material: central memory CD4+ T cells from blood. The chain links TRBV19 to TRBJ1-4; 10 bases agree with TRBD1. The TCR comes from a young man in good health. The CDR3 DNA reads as TGTGCCAGTACCTCCGGGACAGGGGTTGAAAAACTGTTTTTT. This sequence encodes CASTSGTGVEKLFF. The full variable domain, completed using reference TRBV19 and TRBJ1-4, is DGGITQSPKYLFRKEGQNVTLSCEQNLNHDAMYWYRQDPGQGLRLIYYSQIVNDFQKGDIAEGYSVSREKKESFPLTVTSAQKNPTAFYLCASTSGTGVEKLFFGSGTQLSVL.